This T cell receptor (beta chain) originates from a study of Ad26.COV2.S vaccination and SARS-CoV-2 variants. Findings of the study overall: Recipients given vaccine exceeded placebo recipients in spike-specific TCR breadth. In vaccinated individuals, spike-specific CD8+ and CD4+ T cell responses reportedly displayed substantial breadth.

The length of the CDR3 is 11 residues. V lost 5 bases to trimming and J lost 9 bases, with 10 bases between them. The germline V gene has CDR1 LNHNV and CDR2 YYDKDF (reference sequence). Libraries were prepared by immunoSEQ multiplex PCR; TCRdb keeps only in-frame clonotypes and omits some of them. The data show 350,000 to 450,000 clones, around nine tenths seen once. Concerning this clone itself: Its antigen remains unknown.

Treatment indicated: 19 received Ad26.COV2.S at low or high dose, single or two shots; several received placebo; per-sample allocation not given. All samples were drawn on day 63, counting from the first vaccine or placebo injection. The administered vaccine (an Ad26 vector) expressed Wuhan-strain SARS-CoV-2 spike. This rearrangement joins TRBV15 to TRBJ1-2; TRBD1 is a possible D gene (5 bases). This material consisted of peripheral blood, taken in a trial of Ad26.COV2.S vaccine versus placebo. The source is a person aged 18-60 years who received the Ad26.COV2.S COVID-19 vaccine or a placebo. The CDR3 loop reads CATSRDLSYTF. CDR3 nucleotides: TGTGCCACCAGCCGGGACCTAAGCTACACCTTC.